Below, 31 T cell receptor beta chains from the same sample are listed, as sequenced in a study of neoadjuvant anti-PD-1 for oral cavity cancer. Time point: after neoadjuvant nivolumab, at surgical resection. Clones were read by immunoSEQ multiplex PCR, and TCRdb kept only the in-frame ones, dropping some. Seen here are approximately 68,000 clones, about 86% observed once, and the top ten hold 2.5% to 3%. Sample: PBMCs, taken after nivolumab (anti-PD-1) treatment. The receptors were gathered from a person between 35 and 79 years old with oral cavity squamous cell carcinoma.

The V gene is TRBV11-2, the J gene TRBJ1-1, with 8 nucleotides matching TRBD1. This CDR3 has 14 amino acids. Germline V gene lookup returns CDR1 SGHAT and CDR2 FQNNGV. The trim removed 4 bases at V and 4 bases at J, leaving 5 bases unmatched. CDR3 sequence: CASSSRQGSTEAFF. Written as DNA, the CDR3 is TGTGCCAGCAGCTCACGACAGGGGAGCACTGAAGCTTTCTTT.

J is TRBJ2-7 and V is TRBV4-1, with 10 bases identical to TRBD1. This CDR3 contains 16 residues. V was pared by 3 bases and J by 3 bases, with 8 bases of the junction left unmatched. Germline lookup yields CDR1 MGHRA and CDR2 YSYEKL. CDR3 DNA sequence: TGCGCCAGCAGCCAGGACAGGGGGACACTAATCTACGAGCAGTACTTC. Protein: CASSQDRGTLIYEQYF.

The chain couples TRBV10-2 to TRBJ1-5; tentatively, D is TRBD1 (6 bases). The CDR3 length is 15 residues. The V end was cut by 0 bases, the J end by 7 bases, with 13 bases between. Germline assignment: CDR1 WSHSY and CDR2 SAAADI. The CDR3, as DNA: TGCGCCAGCAGTGAGTCGGGTACAGGGCGCCAGCCCCAGCATTTT. It encodes CASSESGTGRQPQHF.

The chain has TRBV7-6 and TRBJ2-3; 9 nucleotides align to TRBD2. This CDR3 comprises 16 residues. Losses at the gene ends were 3 bases for V and 4 bases for J; bases not matched to a gene: 8. Germline assignment: CDR1 SGHVS and CDR2 FNYEAQ. This CDR3 is CASSFIWTSVSDTQYF. For the CDR3, the DNA is TGTGCCAGCAGCTTCATCTGGACTAGCGTTTCAGATACGCAGTATTTT.

The chain recombines TRBV5-4 with TRBJ2-5; D is perhaps TRBD1 (5 bases). The ends were cut back, 4 bases at V and 0 bases at J, with 10 bases in the middle. Germline values: CDR1 SGHNT, CDR2 YYREEE (reference sequence). CDR3 size: 14 residues. The CDR3, as DNA: TGTGCCAGCAGCCATTGGACAAACCAAGAGACCCAGTACTTC. Its protein is CASSHWTNQETQYF.

The chain carries TRBV29-1 and TRBJ1-2, with a possible D match to TRBD1 (5 bases). This CDR3 region has 13 residues. V lost 0 bases and J 5 bases, leaving 10 bases between the germline ends. In germline, CDR1 is SQVTM, CDR2 ANQGSEA. DNA of the CDR3: TGCAGCGTTGAAGATGACCAGGGATATGGCTACACCTTC. Protein product: CSVEDDQGYGYTF.

V gene TRBV19 combines with J gene TRBJ1-3; the D gene is possibly TRBD1 (6 bases). The CDR3 has 16 residues. Trimming took 3 bases from V and 0 from J, leaving 12 bases between them. The V gene's germline CDR1 is LNHDA and CDR2 SQIVND (reference sequence). As DNA, the CDR3 is TGTGCCAGTAGTATCGAGACGGGGGCCTCTGGAAACACCATATATTTT. Protein: CASSIETGASGNTIYF.

This clone has a handful of counts. The V gene is TRBV28, the J gene TRBJ2-1; D gene unclear. V lost 4 bases to trimming and J lost 0 bases, with 7 bases between them. Germline loops: CDR1 MDHEN, CDR2 SYDVKM. The CDR3 extends over 14 amino acids. The CDR3 spells CASSSGGSYNEQFF. CDR3 bases: TGTGCCAGCAGTTCCGGCGGCTCCTACAATGAGCAGTTCTTC.

This chain links TRBV9 with TRBJ2-1; maybe TRBD1 (6 bases). Per the germline V gene, CDR1 is SGDLS and CDR2 is YYNGEE. CDR3 size: 16 residues. V was shortened by 0 bases and J by 4 bases, with 14 bases between the two germline ends. The CDR3 DNA reads TGTGCCAGCAGCGTAGACTTGGGGCAGGGGTACAATGAGCAGTTCTTC. Protein sequence: CASSVDLGQGYNEQFF.

The gene calls are TRBV30 and TRBJ1-2; D perhaps matches TRBD1 (6 bases). Trimming took 3 bases from V and 4 from J, leaving 18 bases between them. Looked up from germline, CDR1 is GTSNPN and CDR2 is SVGIG (reference sequence). The CDR3 runs 15 residues. The chain's CDR3 is CAWRSKDSLTYGYTF. For the CDR3, the DNA is TGTGCCTGGAGGAGTAAGGACAGCCTGACCTATGGCTACACCTTC.

The chain uses TRBV9 and TRBJ2-7, with a weak D call TRBD2 (6 bases). This CDR3 region has 14 residues. Trimming stripped 3 bases from V and 2 bases from J, with 12 bases between. Germline V gene data show CDR1 as SGDLS and CDR2 as YYNGEE. The CDR3 nucleotides read TGTGCCAGCAGCGCTACCTCGGGGGCCTACGAGCAGTACTTC. This translates into CASSATSGAYEQYF.

The rearrangement links TRBV10-3 to TRBJ2-3; 8 bases match TRBD2. Germline V lookup: CDR1 ENHRY, CDR2 SYGVKD. After removal of 6 bases from V and 7 bases from J, the junction contained 15 bases not matched to a gene. CDR3 size: 16 residues. CDR3 nucleotides: TGTGCCATCAGGGGAGGGGGTAGCGGGACCACTTATACGCAGTATTTT. Translating it yields CAIRGGGSGTTYTQYF.

This chain links TRBV28 with TRBJ2-7, with TRBD1 matching 8 bases. Germline trimming cut 6 bases from V and 6 bases from J; bases unmatched to any gene: 7. The CDR3 is made up of 13 amino acids. CDR1 MDHEN and CDR2 SYDVKM come from the germline V gene. For the CDR3, the DNA is TGTGCCAGCAGACCCCGACAGGGGCTCGAGCAGTACTTC. The encoded protein is CASRPRQGLEQYF. Full variable domain (remainder filled in from reference TRBV28 and TRBJ2-7): DVKVTQSSRYLVKRTGEKVFLECVQDMDHENMFWYRQDPGLGLRLIYFSYDVKMKEKGDIPEGYSVSREKKERFSLILESASTNQTSMYLCASRPRQGLEQYFGPGTRLTVT.

This chain connects TRBV28 to TRBJ1-5; 8 nucleotides match TRBD1. CDR3 length: 16 residues. V gave up 3 bases and J gave up 4 bases; unmatched junction bases: 8. Germline values: CDR1 MDHEN, CDR2 SYDVKM. CDR3 sequence reads: CASSFQGATPNQPQHF. CDR3 nucleotide sequence: TGTGCCAGCAGTTTTCAGGGGGCTACACCAAATCAGCCCCAGCATTTT.

J is TRBJ1-1 and V is TRBV4-1; D gene uncertain. The CDR3 runs to 18 residues. The germline gives CDR1 MGHRA, CDR2 YSYEKL. The germline V and J ends were trimmed by 4 bases and 0 bases, with 21 bases remaining between them. CDR3 loop: CASSLRSAGASMNTEAFF. CDR3 coding DNA: TGCGCCAGCAGCCTTAGATCGGCGGGAGCGTCCATGAACACTGAAGCTTTCTTT.

J is TRBJ2-5 and V is TRBV29-1; 7 bases agree with TRBD1. V lost 3 bases, J lost 11 bases, and 12 bases stayed unmatched. Per the germline V gene, CDR1 is SQVTM and CDR2 is ANQGSEA. The CDR3 is 13 amino acids. The CDR3: CSVEPTGVGEQYF. The CDR3, as DNA: TGCAGCGTTGAGCCTACAGGGGTGGGAGAGCAGTACTTC.

The J gene is TRBJ1-1, the V gene TRBV28; D not certain. V lost 2 bases and J 0 bases, leaving 7 bases between the germline ends. Germline loops: CDR1 MDHEN, CDR2 SYDVKM. This CDR3 contains 14 residues. The CDR3 protein is CASSLRVMNTEAFF. The CDR3 nucleotides are TGTGCCAGCAGTTTAAGGGTTATGAACACTGAAGCTTTCTTT.

V is TRBV21-1 and J is TRBJ1-1; the D segment call TRBD1 is taken from the table without a DNA check. TRBV21-1 is classified as a pseudogene. CDR3 size: 16 residues. The CDR3 DNA sequence: TGTGCCAGCAGCACTCATTCCGGGACACCTAACACTGAAGCTTTCTTT. As protein: CASSTHSGTPNTEAFF.

This clone occurred once. The rearrangement links TRBV5-4 to TRBJ2-7; weak D call: TRBD2 (5 bases). This CDR3 has 15 residues. The V gene lost 2 bases and the J gene lost 2 bases, with 14 bases spanning the gap. Per germline, CDR1 SGHNT and CDR2 YYREEE (reference sequence). CDR3 in DNA: TGTGCCAGCAGCTTAGGTGGTCGGGGAACCTACGAGCAGTACTTC. Encoded protein: CASSLGGRGTYEQYF.

The chain uses TRBV5-6 and TRBJ2-7, with D perhaps assigned TRBD1 or TRBD2 (5 bases each). The CDR3 covers 17 residues. Germline V CDR1 and CDR2: SGHDT, YYEEEE. Trimming shortened V by 4 bases and J by 3 bases, and 23 bases separated the two germline ends. This CDR3 is CASSERGRGSLYYEQYF. The CDR3 nucleotides read TGTGCCAGCAGCGAGAGAGGACGGGGCAGCCTCTACTACGAGCAGTACTTC. Based on the CDR3 plus reference TRBV5-6 and TRBJ2-7, the full variable domain is DAGVTQSPTHLIKTRGQQVTLRCSPKSGHDTVSWYQQALGQGPQFIFQYYEEEERQRGNFPDRFSGHQFPNYSSELNVNALLLGDSALYLCASSERGRGSLYYEQYFGPGTRLTVT.

The rearrangement joins TRBV5-4 to TRBJ2-1; D not resolved. The CDR3 loop spans 14 amino acids. V was cut by 1 base and J by 4 bases, with 9 bases left in between. Germline V gene data show CDR1 as SGHNT and CDR2 as YYREEE (reference sequence). The CDR3 DNA reads as TGTGCCAGCAGCTTGAGGAACGAATACAATGAGCAGTTCTTC. It specifies CASSLRNEYNEQFF.

J is TRBJ1-2 and V is TRBV27; 8 nucleotides line up with TRBD1. Unmatched junction bases numbered 7, after V lost 5 bases and J lost 8 bases. CDR1 MNHEY and CDR2 SMNVEV come from the germline V gene (reference sequence). The CDR3 sequence is 13 residues long. CDR3 bases: TGTGCCAGCAGTCCCCGGACAGGGAGAGGCTACACCTTC. Amino acid sequence: CASSPRTGRGYTF.

V usage is TRBV7-9 and J usage is TRBJ2-5; 11 positions match TRBD2. Germline V lookup: CDR1 SEHNR, CDR2 FQNEAQ (reference sequence). V was clipped by 5 bases and J by 5 bases; unmatched bases: 4. The CDR3 sequence is 14 residues long. Here the CDR3 reads CASSTSGSDETQYF. The CDR3 DNA is TGTGCCAGCAGCACTAGCGGGAGTGATGAGACCCAGTACTTC.

In this sample, this clone turned up once. The chain uses TRBV5-1 and TRBJ2-3; TRBD1 matches at 10 bases. The trim removed 5 bases at V and 6 bases at J, leaving 12 bases unmatched. CDR1 is SGHRS and CDR2 is YFSETQ in the germline V gene. The CDR3 is 16 residues long. The DNA for the CDR3 is TGCGCCAGCAGGCTAATCCCGGGACAGGGGATGGATACGCAGTATTTT. Its translation: CASRLIPGQGMDTQYF.

This chain joins TRBV2 and TRBJ2-7; D ambiguous. In germline, CDR1 is SNHLY, CDR2 FYNNEI. The CDR3 contains 12 residues. Trimming took off 5 bases at V and 3 bases at J, with 8 bases between the two ends. CDR3: CASSLGNYEQYF. The CDR3 nucleotides are TGTGCCAGCAGTCTCGGAAACTACGAGCAGTACTTC.

The chain combines TRBV7-6 with TRBJ2-7, with 13 bases aligning to TRBD2. The CDR3 loop spans 20 amino acids. Germline CDR1 reads SGHVS; CDR2 reads FNYEAQ. J gave up 6 bases and V 1 base, and 18 bases lay outside the gene matches. DNA of the CDR3: TGTGCCAGCAGCTTAGTAGGGGCACTAGCGGGGGGGAAGCCAAATGCCGAGCAGTACTTC. Its protein product is CASSLVGALAGGKPNAEQYF.

This rearrangement joins TRBV6-4 to TRBJ2-7, with 12 bases matching TRBD2. The trim removed 3 bases at V and 2 bases at J, leaving 5 bases unmatched. CDR1 is MRHNA, CDR2 SNTAGT, per germline. The CDR3 is 16 amino acids. In DNA, the CDR3 is TGTGCCAGCAGTGAAAGCCCTAGCGGGAGGGCCTACGAGCAGTACTTC. Protein: CASSESPSGRAYEQYF.

The rearrangement joins TRBV5-1 to TRBJ1-1, with 8 bases matching TRBD1. V was pared by 4 bases and J by 0 bases, with 11 bases of the junction left unmatched. This CDR3 has 17 residues. The germline V gene has CDR1 SGHRS and CDR2 YFSETQ. As DNA, the CDR3 is TGCGCCAGCAGCCGACCGACAGGGGTCGGGGTGAACACTGAAGCTTTCTTT. Encoded protein: CASSRPTGVGVNTEAFF.

J is TRBJ2-7 and V is TRBV6-5, with D uncertain. The germline V gene encodes CDR1 MNHEY and CDR2 SVGAGI. V lost 0 bases, J lost 4 bases, and 10 bases lay in between. This CDR3 region has 14 residues. CDR3 DNA sequence: TGTGCCAGCAGTTACTCGGGATGGGGTTACGAGCAGTACTTC. This encodes CASSYSGWGYEQYF.

This chain joins TRBV6-5 and TRBJ1-4; 7 bases are a match to TRBD1. J gave up 0 bases and V 6 bases, and 4 bases lay outside the gene matches. Looked up from germline, CDR1 is MNHEY and CDR2 is SVGAGI. This CDR3 contains 15 residues. The CDR3 DNA sequence: TGTGCCAGCAGGCCCGGGACAGCAACTAATGAAAAACTGTTTTTT. This encodes CASRPGTATNEKLFF.

The chain links TRBV5-1 to TRBJ2-1; D may be TRBD1 or TRBD2 (5 bases each). The CDR3 loop spans 13 amino acids. Trimming removed 4 bases from V and 9 bases from J, with 14 bases in between. The germline V gene has CDR1 SGHRS and CDR2 YFSETQ. The CDR3 bases are TGCGCCAGCAGCACTCGCGGTGGGGGTGAGCAGTTCTTC. This gives the protein CASSTRGGGEQFF.